The 31 T cell receptor beta chains reported below all come from one sample, sequenced in a study of CD8 T cells in ankylosing spondylitis. TCRdb re-derived calls from the 5' RACE reads in MiXCR, one entry per CDR3 protein. The table includes 750,000 to 850,000 distinct CDR3 sequences, 12% detected once. The study's findings and limits: Blood from ankylosing spondylitis patients appeared to carry a characteristic roughly 8-variant TCR beta motif.

These receptors' antigens are unknown. Input material: blood, either unsorted or a sorted T cell fraction (not recorded which). Receptors originate from a male donor with ankylosing spondylitis.

This clonotype occurred many times. The genes are TRBV28 and TRBJ2-4; TRBD1 matches 7 bases. CDR3 length: 13 residues. Germline CDR1 MDHEN, CDR2 SYDVKM. V was clipped by 6 bases and J by 4 bases; unmatched bases: 3. For the CDR3, the DNA is TGTGCCAGCAGAAAGGGACAGAAAAACATTCAGTACTTC. Protein product: CASRKGQKNIQYF.

The table lists this clonotype with many counts. The chain recombines TRBV28 with TRBJ1-4, with unresolved D. The V gene's germline CDR1 is MDHEN and CDR2 SYDVKM. CDR3 length: 19 amino acids. The V gene lost 9 bases and the J gene lost 5 bases, with 31 bases spanning the gap. The CDR3 is CASGTGLFGALIPNEKLFF. CDR3 nucleotide sequence: TGTGCCAGTGGAACTGGGCTCTTTGGAGCTCTGATACCGAATGAAAAACTGTTTTTT.

This clonotype was seen more than once but under ten times. The V call is TRBV28, the J call TRBJ1-2, with a tentative D call TRBD1 (5 bases). Germline-derived CDR1 and CDR2 are MDHEN and SYDVKM. The CDR3 loop spans 14 amino acids. Trimming took off 4 bases at V and 4 bases at J, with 13 bases between the two ends. The CDR3 coding sequence is TGTGCCAGCAGTTCCCGAAGACAGAGCTATGGCTACACCTTC. Protein product: CASSSRRQSYGYTF.

This clonotype was detected many times. The chain links TRBV12-3 or TRBV12-4 to TRBJ2-2, with D hard to call. There are 11 residues in the CDR3. V shed 6 bases and J shed 9 bases, with 8 bases lying between them. CDR3: CASSPQRELFF. CDR3 nucleotides: TGTGCCAGCAGCCCTCAGCGGGAGCTGTTTTTT.

Only a few counts were recorded for this clonotype. The V call is TRBV5-6, the J call TRBJ2-3; a weak D match, TRBD2 (5 bases). The ends were cut back, 0 bases at V and 0 bases at J, with 11 bases in the middle. CDR3 length: 16 residues. CDR1 and CDR2 (germline): SGHDT, YYEEEE. The CDR3 DNA is TGTGCCAGCAGCTTGGAGGGAGAGGATAGCACAGATACGCAGTATTTT. Protein: CASSLEGEDSTDTQYF. The full variable domain, in which reference TRBV5-6 and TRBJ2-3 provide the parts outside the CDR3, is DAGVTQSPTHLIKTRGQQVTLRCSPKSGHDTVSWYQQALGQGPQFIFQYYEEEERQRGNFPDRFSGHQFPNYSSELNVNALLLGDSALYLCASSLEGEDSTDTQYFGPGTRLTVL.

In this sample, this clonotype turned up a few times. The V gene is TRBV15, the J gene TRBJ1-1; D is undetermined. Germline CDR1 is LNHNV and CDR2 is YYDKDF (reference sequence). Trimming shortened V by 0 bases and J by 3 bases, and 11 bases separated the two germline ends. The CDR3 has 15 residues. The CDR3 spells CATSRDPLQDTEAFF. CDR3 sequence (DNA): TGTGCCACCAGCAGAGACCCTTTACAAGACACTGAAGCTTTCTTT.

This clonotype was seen only a few times. J is TRBJ2-6 and V is TRBV12-3 or TRBV12-4; D gene unclear. The CDR3 loop spans 15 amino acids. V was shortened by 2 bases and J by 3 bases, with 8 bases between the two germline ends. CDR3 DNA sequence: TGTGCCAGCAGTTTAAGGGAAAGTGGGGCCAACGTCCTGACTTTC. It codes for CASSLRESGANVLTF.

In its sample, this clonotype was seen a few times. V is TRBV15 and J is TRBJ2-1, with D possibly being TRBD2 (5 bases). The V gene's germline CDR1 is LNHNV and CDR2 YYDKDF (reference sequence). CDR3 size: 12 residues. Trimming left V 8 bases short and J 8 bases short, with 13 bases between. The CDR3 coding sequence is TGTGCCACCCGGACGGGGATCCATGAGCAGTTCTTC. Its protein product is CATRTGIHEQFF.

This clonotype was picked up many times. CDR3 region: CAISRTGNFGANVLTF. CDR3 coding DNA: TGTGCCATCAGTAGAACAGGGAACTTTGGGGCCAACGTCCTGACTTTC. This chain uses TRBV10-3 with TRBJ2-6, with D maybe TRBD1 (6 bases). This CDR3 contains 16 residues. Looked up from germline, CDR1 is ENHRY and CDR2 is SYGVKD. The V gene lost 5 bases and the J gene lost 3 bases, with 14 bases spanning the gap.

In this sample, this clonotype turned up many times. This chain joins TRBV7-6 and TRBJ2-7; weak D call: TRBD1 (8 bases). The germline V gene encodes CDR1 SGHVS and CDR2 FNYEAQ. V gave up 4 bases and J gave up 4 bases, with 23 bases separating them. The CDR3 sequence is 17 residues long. The CDR3 here is CASSSPLRQGRGYEQYF. CDR3 nucleotides: TGTGCCAGCAGCTCCCCCCTAAGACAGGGGAGGGGTTACGAGCAGTACTTC.

This chain uses TRBV5-1 with TRBJ2-7; TRBD1 might be the D (6 bases). CDR3 length equals 16 residues. The V gene lost 3 bases and the J gene lost 5 bases, with 21 bases spanning the gap. CDR1 and CDR2 (germline): SGHRS, YFSETQ. CDR3 in DNA: TGCGCCAGCAGCTCTATAAAATCGACAGGACCCCACGAGCAGTACTTC. Its translation: CASSSIKSTGPHEQYF.

This clonotype showed up many times. The chain couples TRBV20-1 to TRBJ1-2; tentatively, D is TRBD1 (6 bases). Looked up from germline, CDR1 is DFQATT and CDR2 is SNEGSKA (reference sequence). The CDR3 contains 12 residues. Trimming cost V 5 bases and J 8 bases, with 15 bases left between them. The CDR3 DNA sequence: TGCAGTGCTCCCGACAGGCGCAAAGGCTACACCTTC. It codes for CSAPDRRKGYTF.

The DNA for the CDR3 is TGTGCCAGCAGCTCCCGCGGGACAGGGGGCAAAGAGACCCAGTACTTC. This encodes CASSSRGTGGKETQYF. J is TRBJ2-5 and V is TRBV7-2, with TRBD1 matching over 12 bases. The CDR3 loop spans 16 amino acids. V dropped 4 bases and J dropped 3; count of bases not matched to a gene: 6. CDR1 and CDR2 (germline): SGHTA, FQGNSA.

The chain couples TRBV4-1 to TRBJ2-7; the D is unclear. The length of the CDR3 is 15 residues. The V gene's germline CDR1 is MGHRA and CDR2 YSYEKL. Trimming took 0 bases from V and 4 from J, leaving 13 bases between them. The CDR3 here is CASSQDPQSEYEQYF. CDR3 nucleotide sequence: TGCGCCAGCAGCCAAGATCCCCAATCAGAGTACGAGCAGTACTTC.

The chain employs TRBV30 and TRBJ2-7, with D uncertain. CDR3 length equals 14 residues. Germline CDR1 reads GTSNPN; CDR2 reads SVGIG (reference sequence). Trimming cost V 0 bases and J 1 base, with 10 bases left between them. For the CDR3, the DNA is TGTGCCTGGAGTGTAAGATTTGATTCCTACGAGCAGTACTTC. This sequence encodes CAWSVRFDSYEQYF.

The table lists this clonotype with many counts. CDR3 amino acids: CASSFGEGTEAFF. In DNA form, the CDR3 reads TGTGCCAGCAGCTTCGGGGAGGGCACTGAAGCTTTCTTT. The chain couples TRBV7-2 to TRBJ1-1, with D uncertain. CDR1 SGHTA and CDR2 FQGNSA come from the germline V gene. The CDR3 has 13 residues. Trimming took off 3 bases at V and 4 bases at J, with 9 bases between the two ends.

This clonotype appeared many times. The chain links TRBV10-3 to TRBJ1-1, with a weak D call TRBD1 (5 bases). V gave up 8 bases and J gave up 8 bases, with 15 bases separating them. The CDR3 sequence is 12 residues long. Germline loops: CDR1 ENHRY, CDR2 SYGVKD. This CDR3 is CAIGESRTEAFF. For the CDR3, the DNA is TGTGCCATCGGAGAATCTCGGACAGAAGCTTTCTTT.

The chain links TRBV9 to TRBJ2-2; D remains unclear. Trimming cost V 9 bases and J 4 bases, with 16 bases left between them. Germline-derived CDR1 and CDR2 are SGDLS and YYNGEE. CDR3 length: 14 amino acids. The CDR3 spells CANSLIRPTGELFF. The CDR3 DNA is TGTGCCAACTCCCTCATAAGGCCCACCGGGGAGCTGTTTTTT.

The CDR3 loop reads CSAPRAGVSKNIQYF. The CDR3 coding sequence is TGCAGTGCCCCCCGGGCAGGGGTTTCTAAAAACATTCAGTACTTC. The rearrangement uses TRBV20-1 and TRBJ2-4; D possibly corresponds to TRBD1 (6 bases). The CDR3 length is 15 residues. The V end lost 6 bases, the J end lost 4 bases, and 19 bases lay between the germline ends. Germline loops: CDR1 DFQATT, CDR2 SNEGSKA (reference sequence).

This clonotype occurred many times. V is TRBV4-3 and J is TRBJ2-2; TRBD2 is a possible D gene (6 bases). Germline CDR1 reads LGHNA; CDR2 reads YSLEER. The length of the CDR3 is 16 residues. Deletions cut 0 bases from V and 1 base from J, with 9 bases between. The CDR3 DNA reads TGCGCCAGCAGCCAAGATGGCGGGATGAACACCGGGGAGCTGTTTTTT. Translation gives CASSQDGGMNTGELFF.

In its sample, this clonotype was seen a few times. This chain connects TRBV5-1 to TRBJ1-1, with TRBD1 matching 8 bases. CDR3 length: 13 amino acids. CDR1 and CDR2 from the germline V gene are SGHRS and YFSETQ. V was pared by 2 bases and J by 10 bases, with 7 bases of the junction left unmatched. This CDR3 is CASSFDRGGRAFF. As DNA, the CDR3 is TGCGCCAGCAGCTTCGACAGGGGAGGACGAGCTTTCTTT.

This chain links TRBV20-1 with TRBJ1-2; 11 nucleotides match TRBD1. Trimming took 1 base from V and 5 from J; bases not matched to a gene: 6. The germline CDR1 and CDR2 sequences are DFQATT and SNEGSKA (reference sequence). The CDR3 has 15 amino acids. This chain's CDR3 is CSARARTGGWYGYTF. The CDR3, as DNA: TGCAGTGCTAGAGCAAGGACAGGGGGCTGGTATGGCTACACCTTC.

The rearrangement links TRBV27 to TRBJ2-7; D is ambiguous. Germline V gene data show CDR1 as MNHEY and CDR2 as SMNVEV (reference sequence). V dropped 8 bases and J dropped 2 bases, with 19 bases sitting between them. This CDR3 has 15 residues. The CDR3 is CASAVNPGFTYEQYF. In nucleotides, the CDR3 is TGTGCCAGCGCCGTTAATCCCGGGTTTACCTACGAGCAGTACTTC.

This clonotype has ten or more counts. The chain has TRBV20-1 and TRBJ2-5, with a tentative D call TRBD1 (6 bases). V was cut by 5 bases and J by 4 bases, with 11 bases left in between. The germline gives CDR1 DFQATT, CDR2 SNEGSKA (reference sequence). The CDR3 runs 12 residues. The CDR3 DNA reads TGCAGTGCTCCAGGGGCGGGAGAGACCCAGTACTTC. Protein: CSAPGAGETQYF.

This clonotype was counted ten times or more. The V call is TRBV29-1, the J call TRBJ2-2, with TRBD1 identical over 7 bases. After removal of 6 bases from V and 4 bases from J, the junction contained 5 bases not matched to a gene. Germline CDR1 SQVTM, CDR2 ANQGSEA. The length of the CDR3 is 13 residues. In DNA form, the CDR3 reads TGCAGCGTAAAGACAGGGCGCACCGGGGAGCTGTTTTTT. This encodes CSVKTGRTGELFF.

The chain combines TRBV6-1 with TRBJ1-4; 11 bases line up with TRBD1. There are 15 residues in the CDR3. Per germline, CDR1 MNHNS and CDR2 SASEGT. The J segment lost 5 bases and the V segment lost 5 bases, leaving 4 bases of the junction unmatched. CDR3 DNA: TGTGCCAGCAGTCCCCGGGACAGGGGGAATGAAAAACTGTTTTTT. This gives the protein CASSPRDRGNEKLFF.

This clonotype showed up just a few times. The rearrangement links TRBV7-8 to TRBJ2-1; 9 positions match TRBD2. V was clipped by 6 bases and J by 2 bases; unmatched bases: 5. Germline CDR1 SGHVS, CDR2 FQNEAQ. The CDR3 is made up of 15 amino acids. The DNA for the CDR3 is TGTGCCAGCAGTCTAGCGGGATTCGCCTACAATGAGCAGTTCTTC. Amino acid sequence: CASSLAGFAYNEQFF. The full variable domain, completed using reference TRBV7-8 and TRBJ2-1, is GAGVSQSPRYKVAKRGQDVALRCDPISGHVSLFWYQQALGQGPEFLTYFQNEAQLDKSGLPSDRFFAERPEGSVSTLKIQRTQQEDSAVYLCASSLAGFAYNEQFFGPGTRLTVL.

This clonotype was picked up many times. The chain links TRBV20-1 to TRBJ1-1; tentatively, D is TRBD1 (5 bases). Germline V gives CDR1 DFQATT, CDR2 SNEGSKA (reference sequence). Between the trimmed V and J ends, which lost 6 bases and 3 bases, there was a span of 14 bases. The CDR3 has 13 amino acids. The CDR3: CSASGGGYTEAFF. The CDR3 nucleotides are TGCAGTGCCAGCGGGGGGGGTTACACTGAAGCTTTCTTT.

The gene calls are TRBV20-1 and TRBJ2-4; perhaps D is TRBD1 or TRBD2 (5 bases each). The CDR3 runs 13 residues. Germline values: CDR1 DFQATT, CDR2 SNEGSKA (reference sequence). CDR3 sequence: CRTQEVAKNIQYF. CDR3 DNA: TGCAGGACACAGGAGGTAGCCAAAAACATTCAGTACTTC.

The V call is TRBV7-2, the J call TRBJ2-5, with D possibly being TRBD2 (6 bases). In germline, CDR1 is SGHTA, CDR2 FQGNSA. The V end was cut by 7 bases, the J end by 5 bases, with 17 bases between. The CDR3 runs 14 residues. CDR3 amino acids: CASTHGGAGETQYF. The CDR3 bases are TGTGCCAGCACCCATGGAGGGGCTGGGGAGACCCAGTACTTC.

The genes are TRBV20-1 and TRBJ2-7; 9 nucleotides line up with TRBD1. From germline, CDR1 is DFQATT and CDR2 SNEGSKA (reference sequence). V shed 5 bases, J shed 3 bases, and the junction held 14 bases outside the gene matches. The CDR3 totals 16 residues. CDR3 coding DNA: TGCAGTGCTGGGAACCCGGGACAGGGTATGGTCTACGAGCAGTACTTC. Translating it yields CSAGNPGQGMVYEQYF.